The subject of this entry is one TCR beta chain. This record belongs to a study of blood T cell repertoires in COVID-19. For the study at large: Samples came from the United States, Italy and Spain, spanning acute and convalescent COVID-19. T cells, B-cell-depleted T cells, or PBMCs provided the cDNA or gDNA that served as material.

CDR3 size: 16 residues. Trimming took off 6 bases at V and 0 bases at J, with 15 bases between the two ends. Germline values: CDR1 KGHSH, CDR2 LQKENI. Authors' data handling: Quantification of nucleated cells was approximated via reference gene primer amplification. Here immunoSEQ multiplex PCR was the method, and the copy in TCRdb shows in-frame clones only, minus some. The V and J calls and clone size come from that table; D and trimming were worked out from the DNA. This sample has some 250,000 clones, with around 87% found just once. Material for sequencing was peripheral blood. The chain has TRBV18 and TRBJ1-3; no clear D. The clonotype was recovered from a young woman who had recovered from COVID-19. Written as DNA, the CDR3 is TGTGCCAGCTCCGAGCGAGCCTTGAGCTCTGGAAACACCATATATTTT. Residues: CASSERALSSGNTIYF.